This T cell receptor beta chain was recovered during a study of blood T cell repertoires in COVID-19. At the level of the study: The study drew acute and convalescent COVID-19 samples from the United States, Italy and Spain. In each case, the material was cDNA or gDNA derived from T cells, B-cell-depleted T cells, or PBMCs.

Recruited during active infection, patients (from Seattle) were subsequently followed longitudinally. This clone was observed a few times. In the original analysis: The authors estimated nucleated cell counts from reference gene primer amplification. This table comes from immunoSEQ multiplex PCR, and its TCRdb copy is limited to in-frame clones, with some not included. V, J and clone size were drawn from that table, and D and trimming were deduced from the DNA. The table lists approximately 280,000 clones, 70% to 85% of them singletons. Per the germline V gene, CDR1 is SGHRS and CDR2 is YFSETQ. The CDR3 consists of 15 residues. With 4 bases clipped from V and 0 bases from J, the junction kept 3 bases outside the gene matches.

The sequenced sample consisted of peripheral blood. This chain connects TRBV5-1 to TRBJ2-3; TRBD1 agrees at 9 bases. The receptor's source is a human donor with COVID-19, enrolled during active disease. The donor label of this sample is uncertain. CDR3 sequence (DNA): TGCGCCAGCAGCCCACAGGGGGCAAGCACAGATACGCAGTATTTT. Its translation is CASSPQGASTDTQYF. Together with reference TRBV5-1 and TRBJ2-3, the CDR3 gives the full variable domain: KAGVTQTPRYLIKTRGQQVTLSCSPISGHRSVSWYQQTPGQGLQFLFEYFSETQRNKGNFPGRFSGRQFSNSRSEMNVSTLELGDSALYLCASSPQGASTDTQYFGPGTRLTVL.